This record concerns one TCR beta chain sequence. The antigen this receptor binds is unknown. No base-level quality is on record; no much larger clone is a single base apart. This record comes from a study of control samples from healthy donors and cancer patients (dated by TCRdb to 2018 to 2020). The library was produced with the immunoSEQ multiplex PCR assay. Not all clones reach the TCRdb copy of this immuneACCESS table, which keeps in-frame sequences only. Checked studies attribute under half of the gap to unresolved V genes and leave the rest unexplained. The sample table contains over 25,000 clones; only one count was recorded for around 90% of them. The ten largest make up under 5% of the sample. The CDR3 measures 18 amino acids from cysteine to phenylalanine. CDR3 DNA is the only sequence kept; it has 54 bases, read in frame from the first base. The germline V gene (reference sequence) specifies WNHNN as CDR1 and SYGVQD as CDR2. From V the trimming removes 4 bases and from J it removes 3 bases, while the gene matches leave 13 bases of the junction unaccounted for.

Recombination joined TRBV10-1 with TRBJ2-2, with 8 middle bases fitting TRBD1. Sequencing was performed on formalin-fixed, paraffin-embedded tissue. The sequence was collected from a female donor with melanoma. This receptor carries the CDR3 CASSGGRLTGVYTGELFF. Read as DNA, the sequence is TGCGCCAGCAGTGGAGGCAGGTTGACAGGGGTTTACACCGGGGAGCTGTTTTTT.